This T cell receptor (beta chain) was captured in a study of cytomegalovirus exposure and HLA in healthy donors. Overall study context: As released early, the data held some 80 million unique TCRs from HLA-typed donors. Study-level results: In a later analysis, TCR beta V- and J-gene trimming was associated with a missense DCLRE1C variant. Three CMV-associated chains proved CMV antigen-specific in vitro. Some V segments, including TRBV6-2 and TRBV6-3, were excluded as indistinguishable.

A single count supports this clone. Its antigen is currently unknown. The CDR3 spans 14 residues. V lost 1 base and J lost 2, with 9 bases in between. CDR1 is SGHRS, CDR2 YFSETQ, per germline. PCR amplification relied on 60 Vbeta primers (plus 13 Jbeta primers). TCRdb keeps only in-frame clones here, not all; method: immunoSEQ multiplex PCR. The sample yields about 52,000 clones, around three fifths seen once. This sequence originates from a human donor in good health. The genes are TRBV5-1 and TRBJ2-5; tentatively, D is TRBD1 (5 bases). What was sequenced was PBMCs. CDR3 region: CASSLLPGQETQYF. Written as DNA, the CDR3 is TGCGCCAGCAGCTTGCTCCCAGGGCAAGAGACCCAGTACTTC.